These 21 T cell receptor beta chains were all obtained from the same sample, sequenced in a study of blood T cells in healthy people across ages. A second about 7 to 12 cycle PCR used barcoded and J-beta primers. TCRdb independently ran MiXCR on the 5' RACE reads; one entry per CDR3 protein. The sample contains roughly 1,000,000 distinct CDR3 sequences, approximately 26% of which appear only once. These records were also assigned to another study, of T cells of mothers and their children.

Input material: blood. Receptors originate from a girl aged 2 to 9 in good health.

The chain uses TRBV2 and TRBJ2-1, with D possibly being TRBD1 or TRBD2 (5 bases each). CDR1 and CDR2 from the germline V gene are SNHLY and FYNNEI. The V gene lost 10 bases and the J gene lost 6 bases, with 13 bases spanning the gap. CDR3 length: 12 residues. CDR3 protein: CATGTGSNEQFF. Written as DNA, the CDR3 is TGTGCCACCGGGACGGGATCCAATGAGCAGTTCTTC.

The chain employs TRBV5-6 and TRBJ2-7, with 8 bases identical to TRBD1. Germline CDR1 is SGHDT and CDR2 is YYEEEE. The CDR3 consists of 15 residues. With V trimmed by 1 base and J by 2 bases, 5 bases remained unmatched. The CDR3 here is CASSLIGQGPYEQYF. The CDR3, as DNA: TGTGCCAGCAGCTTGATCGGACAGGGACCCTACGAGCAGTACTTC.

CDR3 bases: TGTGCCAGCAGCCAAGATTTGGAGTCTTATGGCTACACCTTC. Protein product: CASSQDLESYGYTF. The chain joins TRBV3-1 to TRBJ1-2; D is uncertain. Germline V gives CDR1 LGHDT, CDR2 YNNKEL (reference sequence). The CDR3 is made up of 14 amino acids. Trimming took 0 bases from V and 5 from J, leaving 10 bases between them. The full variable domain, rest sourced from reference TRBV3-1 and TRBJ1-2, is DTAVSQTPKYLVTQMGNDKSIKCEQNLGHDTMYWYKQDSKKFLKIMFSYNNKELIINETVPNRFSPKSPDKAHLNLHINSLELGDSAVYFCASSQDLESYGYTFGSGTRLTVV.

This clonotype was observed a handful of times. This sequence joins TRBV20-1 and TRBJ2-5, with 7 bases matching TRBD2. Germline V gives CDR1 DFQATT, CDR2 SNEGSKA (reference sequence). V dropped 0 bases and J dropped 5; count of bases not matched to a gene: 9. CDR3 length equals 15 residues. CDR3 loop: CSARDGAGVFETQYF. The CDR3 DNA is TGCAGTGCTAGAGATGGCGCGGGAGTCTTCGAGACCCAGTACTTC.

This clonotype was counted a few times. The rearrangement joins TRBV27 to TRBJ2-5; 8 bases map to TRBD1. V trimming: 2 bases; J trimming: 2 bases; junction bases outside the gene matches: 4. There are 15 residues in the CDR3. Germline-derived CDR1 and CDR2 are MNHEY and SMNVEV (reference sequence). This CDR3 is CASSLGWTGQETQYF. CDR3 DNA sequence: TGTGCCAGCAGTTTAGGGTGGACAGGGCAAGAGACCCAGTACTTC.

A few counts support this clonotype. The chain uses TRBV6-1 and TRBJ2-4; 7 bases match TRBD2. From germline, CDR1 is MNHNS and CDR2 SASEGT. The CDR3 contains 12 residues. With V trimmed by 3 bases and J by 7 bases, 0 bases remained unmatched. Here the CDR3 reads CASSEGGNIQYF. Written as DNA, the CDR3 is TGTGCCAGCAGTGAGGGGGGGAACATTCAGTACTTC.

The rearrangement joins TRBV29-1 to TRBJ2-3, with D unclear. This CDR3 has 14 amino acids. CDR1 and CDR2 (germline): SQVTM, ANQGSEA. The V and J ends lost 3 bases and 0 bases respectively, with 10 bases between them. The CDR3 sequence is CSVDGFLSTDTQYF. CDR3 DNA: TGCAGCGTTGATGGATTTTTGAGCACAGATACGCAGTATTTT.

This chain joins TRBV5-1 and TRBJ2-5, with D possibly matching TRBD1 (6 bases). The DNA end is more similar to TRBJ2-1, so the J call may be wrong. CDR3 length equals 14 residues. In germline, CDR1 is SGHRS, CDR2 YFSETQ. DNA for the CDR3: TGCGCCAGCGCGAAAACACAGGGAAACAATGAGCAGTTCTTC. Amino acid sequence: CASAKTQGNNEQFF.

This clonotype was observed a few times. The V gene is TRBV28, the J gene TRBJ1-2; D is perhaps TRBD1 (5 bases). The CDR3 has 18 amino acids. V dropped 4 bases and J dropped 5 bases, with 26 bases sitting between them. Germline-derived CDR1 and CDR2 are MDHEN and SYDVKM. CDR3 sequence: CASSSRTQLRDGPYGYTF. CDR3 DNA sequence: TGTGCCAGCAGTTCAAGGACTCAACTCCGGGACGGACCTTATGGCTACACCTTC.

V is TRBV12-3 or TRBV12-4 and J is TRBJ2-1; D not certain. Near its end, the DNA agrees better with TRBJ2-7, so the J call may be wrong. The CDR3 sequence is 14 residues long. The CDR3 loop reads CASSLGAIAYEQYF. The CDR3 bases are TGTGCCAGCAGTTTAGGGGCAATTGCCTACGAGCAGTACTTC.

This clonotype came up a few times. A much bigger clone sits one base away, suggesting this may be a read error. The chain joins TRBV14 to TRBJ1-2; no clear D gene. CDR1 is SGHDN, CDR2 FVKESK, per germline. The germline V and J ends were trimmed by 0 bases and 1 base, with 6 bases remaining between them. The CDR3 extends over 14 amino acids. CDR3 in amino acids: CASSQENHNYGYTF. Written as DNA, the CDR3 is TGTGCCAGCAGCCAAGAAAACCATAACTATGGCTACACCTTC.

The chain has TRBV6-1 and TRBJ1-4, with D perhaps matching TRBD1 (6 bases). V was trimmed by 6 bases and J by 8 bases, leaving 13 bases between them. The CDR3 runs to 13 residues. The germline V gene encodes CDR1 MNHNS and CDR2 SASEGT. The CDR3 region has the DNA TGTGCCAGCAGCTCCCCAGGGGTGGAAAAACTGTTTTTT. Encoded protein: CASSSPGVEKLFF.

This clonotype has only a few counts. V is TRBV12-3 or TRBV12-4 and J is TRBJ2-2, with a weak D call TRBD1 (6 bases). The CDR3 covers 16 residues. V was pared by 4 bases and J by 1 base, with 13 bases between. The CDR3 protein is CASSSPTGLNTGELFF. In DNA form, the CDR3 reads TGTGCCAGCAGTTCCCCGACAGGCCTGAACACCGGGGAGCTGTTTTTT.

This clonotype was observed a few times. The J gene is TRBJ2-5, the V gene TRBV15, with 7 bases aligning to TRBD1. CDR1 LNHNV and CDR2 YYDKDF come from the germline V gene (reference sequence). Trimming cost V 4 bases and J 3 bases; bases outside gene matches: 5. The length of the CDR3 is 14 residues. DNA for the CDR3: TGTGCCACCAGCATTGACAGGGCCGAAGAGACCCAGTACTTC. This sequence encodes CATSIDRAEETQYF.

This clonotype was seen more than once but under ten times. The chain uses TRBV29-1 and TRBJ2-5; no reliable D call. Deletions cut 6 bases from V and 11 bases from J, with 16 bases between. The CDR3 has 11 residues. The V gene's germline CDR1 is SQVTM and CDR2 ANQGSEA. This chain's CDR3 is CSVADTKEQYF. The CDR3 coding sequence is TGCAGCGTCGCTGACACGAAGGAGCAGTACTTC.

This clonotype was counted between two and nine times. The rearrangement joins TRBV6-6 to TRBJ2-5; TRBD2 aligns across 15 bases. Near its end, the DNA agrees better with TRBJ2-1, so the J call may be wrong. Germline lookup yields CDR1 MNHNY and CDR2 SVGAGI (reference sequence). The CDR3 contains 15 residues. The CDR3 spells CASSGRTSGRGEQFF. DNA of the CDR3: TGTGCCAGCAGTGGGAGGACTAGCGGGAGGGGGGAGCAGTTCTTC.

CDR3 nucleotides: TGCGCCAGCAGCCTAACCGGGACAGGGAAGGTTGTAACTAATGAAAAACTGTTTTTT. Translation: CASSLTGTGKVVTNEKLFF. The chain carries TRBV4-1 and TRBJ1-4; 9 nucleotides agree with TRBD1. The germline V gene encodes CDR1 MGHRA and CDR2 YSYEKL. V shed 4 bases and J 1 base; nucleotides not matched to a gene: 13. The CDR3 sequence is 19 residues long.

A few counts support this clonotype. This rearrangement joins TRBV6-6 to TRBJ1-4; D unclear. The CDR3 runs to 15 residues. The germline V gene has CDR1 MNHNY and CDR2 SVGAGI (reference sequence). Trimming pared 4 bases from V and 7 bases from J, leaving 16 bases between. This CDR3 reads CASSSTVISLEKLFF. CDR3 nucleotide sequence: TGTGCCAGCAGTTCCACAGTAATATCCCTTGAAAAACTGTTTTTT.

The chain joins TRBV10-3 to TRBJ1-4; D gene unclear. V lost 2 bases to trimming and J lost 5 bases, with 9 bases between them. The V gene's germline CDR1 is ENHRY and CDR2 SYGVKD. This CDR3 contains 14 residues. CDR3 amino acids: CAISEERMNEKLFF. Written as DNA, the CDR3 is TGTGCCATCAGTGAGGAACGGATGAATGAAAAACTGTTTTTT.

This clonotype was observed a few times. The chain uses TRBV4-1 and TRBJ2-5; D unclear. The assigned J gene may be wrong: the sequence end matches TRBJ2-1 better. CDR1 is MGHRA, CDR2 YSYEKL, per germline. The CDR3 is 14 amino acids. CDR3 nucleotide sequence: TGCGCCAGCAGCCACCCCCTCGCCGGGAATGAGCAGTTCTTC. It encodes CASSHPLAGNEQFF.

The chain couples TRBV10-3 to TRBJ1-6; TRBD1 might be the D (5 bases). V gave up 0 bases and J gave up 9 bases, with 12 bases separating them. The CDR3 is 15 residues long. Germline V CDR1 and CDR2: ENHRY, SYGVKD. The CDR3 region is CAISESKIGGSPLHF. The CDR3 DNA sequence: TGTGCCATCAGTGAGTCGAAAATTGGGGGTTCACCCCTCCACTTT.